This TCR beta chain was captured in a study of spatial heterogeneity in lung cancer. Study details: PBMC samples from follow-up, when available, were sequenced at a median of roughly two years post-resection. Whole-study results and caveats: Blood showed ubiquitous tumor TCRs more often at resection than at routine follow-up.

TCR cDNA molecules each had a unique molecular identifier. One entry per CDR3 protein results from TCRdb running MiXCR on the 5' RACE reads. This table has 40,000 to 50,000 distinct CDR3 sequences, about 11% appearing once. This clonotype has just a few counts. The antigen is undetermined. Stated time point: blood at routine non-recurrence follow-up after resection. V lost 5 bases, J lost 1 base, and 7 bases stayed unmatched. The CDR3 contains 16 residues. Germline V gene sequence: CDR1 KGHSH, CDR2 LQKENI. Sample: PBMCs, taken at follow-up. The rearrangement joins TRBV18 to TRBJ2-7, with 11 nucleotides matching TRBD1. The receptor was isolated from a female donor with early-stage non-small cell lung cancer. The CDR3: CASSAADRGLSYEQYF. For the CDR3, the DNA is TGTGCCAGCTCAGCCGCGGACAGGGGGCTTTCCTACGAGCAGTACTTC.